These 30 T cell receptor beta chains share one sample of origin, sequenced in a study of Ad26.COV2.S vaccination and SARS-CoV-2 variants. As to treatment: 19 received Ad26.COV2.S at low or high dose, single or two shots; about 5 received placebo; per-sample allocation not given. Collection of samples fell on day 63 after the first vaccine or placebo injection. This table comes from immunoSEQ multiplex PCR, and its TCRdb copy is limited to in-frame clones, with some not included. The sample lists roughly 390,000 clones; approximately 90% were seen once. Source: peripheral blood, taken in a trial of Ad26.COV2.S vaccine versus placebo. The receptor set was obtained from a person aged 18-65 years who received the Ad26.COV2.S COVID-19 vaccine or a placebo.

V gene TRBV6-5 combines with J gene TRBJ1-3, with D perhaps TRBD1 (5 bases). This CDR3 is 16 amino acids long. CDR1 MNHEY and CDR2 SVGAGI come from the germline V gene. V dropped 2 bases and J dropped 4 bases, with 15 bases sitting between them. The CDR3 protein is CASSYRRGGPGNTIYF. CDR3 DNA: TGTGCCAGCAGTTACCGGAGGGGAGGTCCCGGAAACACCATATATTTT.

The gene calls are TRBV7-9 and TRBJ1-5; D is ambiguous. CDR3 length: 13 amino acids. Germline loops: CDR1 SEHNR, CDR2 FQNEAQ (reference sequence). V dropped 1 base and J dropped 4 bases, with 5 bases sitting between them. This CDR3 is CASSLVGNQPQHF. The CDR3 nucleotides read TGTGCCAGCAGCTTAGTAGGGAATCAGCCCCAGCATTTT. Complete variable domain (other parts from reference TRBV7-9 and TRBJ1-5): DTGVSQNPRHKITKRGQNVTFRCDPISEHNRLYWYRQTLGQGPEFLTYFQNEAQLEKSRLLSDRFSAERPKGSFSTLEIQRTEQGDSAMYLCASSLVGNQPQHFGDGTRLSIL.

The CDR3 DNA is TGTGCCAGCAGTTTCATCGCCGGGGAGCTGTTTTTT. Its protein is CASSFIAGELFF. V is TRBV12-3 or TRBV12-4 and J is TRBJ2-2, with unresolved D. V lost 3 bases, J lost 6 bases, and 5 bases lay in between. The CDR3 runs 12 residues.

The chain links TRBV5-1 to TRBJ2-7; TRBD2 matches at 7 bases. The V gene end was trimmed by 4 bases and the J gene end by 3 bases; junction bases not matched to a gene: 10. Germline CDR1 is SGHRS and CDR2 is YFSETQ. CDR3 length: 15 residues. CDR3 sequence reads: CASSLGGGEGYEQYF. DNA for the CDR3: TGCGCCAGCAGCCTGGGAGGAGGGGAGGGCTACGAGCAGTACTTC.

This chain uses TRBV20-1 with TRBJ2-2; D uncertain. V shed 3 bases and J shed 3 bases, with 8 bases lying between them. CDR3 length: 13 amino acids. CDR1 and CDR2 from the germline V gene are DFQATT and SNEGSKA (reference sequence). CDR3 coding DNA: TGCAGTGCTAGTGGACCGGACACCGGGGAGCTGTTTTTT. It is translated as CSASGPDTGELFF.

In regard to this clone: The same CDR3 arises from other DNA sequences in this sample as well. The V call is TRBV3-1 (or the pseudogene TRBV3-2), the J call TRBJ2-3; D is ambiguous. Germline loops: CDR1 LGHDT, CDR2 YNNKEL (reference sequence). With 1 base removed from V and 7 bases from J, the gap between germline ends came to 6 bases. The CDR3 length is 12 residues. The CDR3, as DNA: TGTGCCAGCAGCCAAGCGCAAAATACGCAGTATTTT. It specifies CASSQAQNTQYF.

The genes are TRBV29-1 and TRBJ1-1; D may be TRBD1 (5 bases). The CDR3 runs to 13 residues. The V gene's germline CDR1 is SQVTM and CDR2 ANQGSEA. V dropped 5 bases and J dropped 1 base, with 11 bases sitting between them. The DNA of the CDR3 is TGCAGCGTTCAGGGCCAGCAGAACACTGAAGCTTTCTTT. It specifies CSVQGQQNTEAFF.

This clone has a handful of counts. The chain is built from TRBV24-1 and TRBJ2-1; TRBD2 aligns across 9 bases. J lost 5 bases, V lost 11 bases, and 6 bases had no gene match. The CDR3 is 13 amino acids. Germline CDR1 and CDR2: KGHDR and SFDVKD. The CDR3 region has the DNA TGTGCCATAAAGCGGGGGGACAACAATGAGCAGTTCTTC. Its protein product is CAIKRGDNNEQFF.

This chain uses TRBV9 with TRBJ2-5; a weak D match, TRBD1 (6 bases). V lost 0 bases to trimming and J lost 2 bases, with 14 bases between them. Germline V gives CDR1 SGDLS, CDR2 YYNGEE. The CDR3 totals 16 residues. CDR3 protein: CASSVGWGRNQETQYF. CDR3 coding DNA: TGTGCCAGCAGCGTAGGGTGGGGGCGTAATCAAGAGACCCAGTACTTC. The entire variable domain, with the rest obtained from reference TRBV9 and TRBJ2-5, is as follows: DSGVTQTPKHLITATGQRVTLRCSPRSGDLSVYWYQQSLDQGLQFLIQYYNGEERAKGNILERFSAQQFPDLHSELNLSSLELGDSALYFCASSVGWGRNQETQYFGPGTRLLVL.

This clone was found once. CDR3 DNA: TGTGCCAGCAGTCGGACGGCTAGATACAATGAGCAGTTCTTC. Encoded protein: CASSRTARYNEQFF. The J gene is TRBJ2-1, the V gene TRBV27, with unresolved D. Germline V gene lookup returns CDR1 MNHEY and CDR2 SMNVEV (reference sequence). The germline V and J ends were trimmed by 5 bases and 4 bases, with 12 bases remaining between them. The CDR3 extends over 14 amino acids.

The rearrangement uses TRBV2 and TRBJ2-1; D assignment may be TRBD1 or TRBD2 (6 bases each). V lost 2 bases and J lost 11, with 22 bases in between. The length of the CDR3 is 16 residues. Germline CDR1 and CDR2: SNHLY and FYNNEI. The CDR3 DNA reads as TGTGCCAGCAGTGAAATATCTTTGAGGGATGGGGGGCAGCAGTTCTTC. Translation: CASSEISLRDGGQQFF. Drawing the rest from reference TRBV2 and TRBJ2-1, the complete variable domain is EPEVTQTPSHQVTQMGQEVILRCVPISNHLYFYWYRQILGQKVEFLVSFYNNEISEKSEIFDDQFSVERPDGSNFTLKIRSTKLEDSAMYFCASSEISLRDGGQQFFGPGTRLTVL.

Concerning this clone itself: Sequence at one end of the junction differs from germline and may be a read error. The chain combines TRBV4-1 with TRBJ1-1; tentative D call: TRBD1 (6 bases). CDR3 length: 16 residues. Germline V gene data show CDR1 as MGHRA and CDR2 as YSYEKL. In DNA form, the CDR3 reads TGCGCCAGCAGCAAAGAAGTACAGGGAGTTCAGGGAGAAGCTTTCTTT. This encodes CASSKEVQGVQGEAFF.

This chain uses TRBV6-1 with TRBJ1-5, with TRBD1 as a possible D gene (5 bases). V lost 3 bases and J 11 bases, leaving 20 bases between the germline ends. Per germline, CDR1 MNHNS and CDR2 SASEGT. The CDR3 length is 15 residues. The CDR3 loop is CASSDTGTGVSSQHF. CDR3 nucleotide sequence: TGTGCCAGCAGTGATACCGGGACGGGGGTTTCGTCCCAGCATTTT.

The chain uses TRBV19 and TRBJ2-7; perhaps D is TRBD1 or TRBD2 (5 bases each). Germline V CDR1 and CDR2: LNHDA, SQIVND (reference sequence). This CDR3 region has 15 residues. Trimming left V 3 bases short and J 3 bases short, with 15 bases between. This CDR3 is CASSIYWGSLYEQYF. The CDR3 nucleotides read TGTGCCAGTAGTATTTATTGGGGGAGCCTCTACGAGCAGTACTTC.

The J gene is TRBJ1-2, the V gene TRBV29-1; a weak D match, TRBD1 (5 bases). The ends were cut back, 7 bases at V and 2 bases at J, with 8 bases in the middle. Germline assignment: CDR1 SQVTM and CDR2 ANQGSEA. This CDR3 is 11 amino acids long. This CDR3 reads CSATENYGYTF. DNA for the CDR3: TGCAGCGCGACAGAGAACTATGGCTACACCTTC.

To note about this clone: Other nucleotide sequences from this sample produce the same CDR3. The CDR3 sequence: CASSQGGNTEAFF. The CDR3 coding sequence is TGTGCCAGCAGCCAAGGAGGGAACACTGAAGCTTTCTTT. The chain links TRBV3-1 (or the pseudogene TRBV3-2) to TRBJ1-1, with unresolved D. Germline CDR1 and CDR2: LGHDT and YNNKEL (reference sequence). The CDR3 is 13 residues long. Between the trimmed V and J ends, which lost 1 base and 1 base, there was a span of 4 bases.

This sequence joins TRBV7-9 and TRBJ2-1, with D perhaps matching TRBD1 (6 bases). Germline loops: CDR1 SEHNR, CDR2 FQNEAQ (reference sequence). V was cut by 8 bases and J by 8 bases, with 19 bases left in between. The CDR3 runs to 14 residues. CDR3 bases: TGTGCCAGCCACAAGGAAACAGGGCCGGATGAGCAGTTCTTC. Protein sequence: CASHKETGPDEQFF. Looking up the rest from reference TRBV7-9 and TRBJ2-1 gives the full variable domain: DTGVSQNPRHKITKRGQNVTFRCDPISEHNRLYWYRQTLGQGPEFLTYFQNEAQLEKSRLLSDRFSAERPKGSFSTLEIQRTEQGDSAMYLCASHKETGPDEQFFGPGTRLTVL.

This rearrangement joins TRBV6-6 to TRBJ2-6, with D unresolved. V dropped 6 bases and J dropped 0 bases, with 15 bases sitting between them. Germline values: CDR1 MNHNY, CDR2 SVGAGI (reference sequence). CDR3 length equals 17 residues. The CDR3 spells CASSRNLLNSGANVLTF. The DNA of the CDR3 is TGTGCCAGCAGCCGAAATTTACTCAACTCTGGGGCCAACGTCCTGACTTTC.

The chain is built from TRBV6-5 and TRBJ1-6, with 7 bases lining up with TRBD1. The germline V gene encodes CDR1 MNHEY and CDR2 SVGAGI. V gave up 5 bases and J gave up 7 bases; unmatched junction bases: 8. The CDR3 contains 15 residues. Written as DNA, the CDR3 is TGTGCCAGCAGTCAATGGACAGGCGTGAATTCACCCCTCCACTTT. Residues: CASSQWTGVNSPLHF.

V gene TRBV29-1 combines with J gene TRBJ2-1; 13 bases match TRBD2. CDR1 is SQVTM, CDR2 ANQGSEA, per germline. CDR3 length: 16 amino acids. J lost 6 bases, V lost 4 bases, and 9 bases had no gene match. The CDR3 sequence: CSVVTSGGAPRNEQFF. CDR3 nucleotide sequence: TGCAGCGTTGTTACTAGCGGGGGGGCCCCGCGCAATGAGCAGTTCTTC.

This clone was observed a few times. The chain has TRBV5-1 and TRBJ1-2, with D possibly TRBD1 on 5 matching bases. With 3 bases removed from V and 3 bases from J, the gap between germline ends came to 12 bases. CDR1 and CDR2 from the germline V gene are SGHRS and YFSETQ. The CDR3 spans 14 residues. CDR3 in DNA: TGCGCCAGCAGCTCCCCGGGGGAGGACTATGGCTACACCTTC. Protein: CASSSPGEDYGYTF.

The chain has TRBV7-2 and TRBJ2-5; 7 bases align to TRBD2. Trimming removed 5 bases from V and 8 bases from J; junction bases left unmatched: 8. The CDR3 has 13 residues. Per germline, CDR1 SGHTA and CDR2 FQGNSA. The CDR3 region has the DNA TGTGCCAGCAGCCTTCCGGGACTACCTACCCAGTACTTC. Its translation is CASSLPGLPTQYF. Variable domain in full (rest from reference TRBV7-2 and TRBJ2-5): GAGVSQSPSNKVTEKGKDVELRCDPISGHTALYWYRQSLGQGLEFLIYFQGNSAPDKSGLPSDRFSAERTGGSVSTLTIQRTQQEDSAVYLCASSLPGLPTQYFGPGTRLLVL.

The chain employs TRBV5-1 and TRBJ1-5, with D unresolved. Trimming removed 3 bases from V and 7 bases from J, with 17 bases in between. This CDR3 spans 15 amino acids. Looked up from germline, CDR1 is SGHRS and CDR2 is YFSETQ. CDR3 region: CASSSHRRVYQPQHF. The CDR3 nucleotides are TGCGCCAGCAGCTCCCACCGGAGGGTTTACCAGCCCCAGCATTTT.

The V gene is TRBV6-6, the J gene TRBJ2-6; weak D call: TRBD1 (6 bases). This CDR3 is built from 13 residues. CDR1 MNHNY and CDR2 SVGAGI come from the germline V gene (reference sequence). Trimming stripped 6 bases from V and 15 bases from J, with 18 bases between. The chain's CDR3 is CASSPGHPTDLTF. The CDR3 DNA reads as TGTGCCAGCAGCCCGGGACACCCTACAGACCTGACTTTC.

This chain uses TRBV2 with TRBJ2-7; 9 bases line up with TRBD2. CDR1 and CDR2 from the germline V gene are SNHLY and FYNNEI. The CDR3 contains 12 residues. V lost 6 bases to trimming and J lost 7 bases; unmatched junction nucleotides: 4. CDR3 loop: CASSGLAGEQYF. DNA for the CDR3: TGTGCCAGCAGCGGGCTAGCGGGGGAGCAGTACTTC. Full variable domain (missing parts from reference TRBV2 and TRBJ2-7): EPEVTQTPSHQVTQMGQEVILRCVPISNHLYFYWYRQILGQKVEFLVSFYNNEISEKSEIFDDQFSVERPDGSNFTLKIRSTKLEDSAMYFCASSGLAGEQYFGPGTRLTVT.

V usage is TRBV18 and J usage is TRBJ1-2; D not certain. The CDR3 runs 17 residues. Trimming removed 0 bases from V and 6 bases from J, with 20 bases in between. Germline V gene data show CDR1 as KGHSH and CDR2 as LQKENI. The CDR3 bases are TGTGCCAGCTCACCACCGCTAGCTGGGGAGGGTAGCAATGGCTACACCTTC. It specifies CASSPPLAGEGSNGYTF. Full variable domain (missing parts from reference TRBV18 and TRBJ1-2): NAGVMQNPRHLVRRRGQEARLRCSPMKGHSHVYWYRQLPEEGLKFMVYLQKENIIDESGMPKERFSAEFPKEGPSILRIQQVVRGDSAAYFCASSPPLAGEGSNGYTFGSGTRLTVV.

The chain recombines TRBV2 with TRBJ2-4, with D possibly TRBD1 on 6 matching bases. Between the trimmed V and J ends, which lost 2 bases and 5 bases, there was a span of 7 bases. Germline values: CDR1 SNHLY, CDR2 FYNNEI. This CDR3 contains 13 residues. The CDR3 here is CASSEWGQNIQYF. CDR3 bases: TGTGCCAGCAGTGAATGGGGGCAAAACATTCAGTACTTC.

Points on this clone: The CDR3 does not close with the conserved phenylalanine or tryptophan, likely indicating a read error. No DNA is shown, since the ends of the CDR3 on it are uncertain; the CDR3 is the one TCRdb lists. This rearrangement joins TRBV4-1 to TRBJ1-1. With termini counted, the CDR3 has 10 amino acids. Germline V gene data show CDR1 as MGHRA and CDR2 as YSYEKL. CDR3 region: CASSRLGDVS.

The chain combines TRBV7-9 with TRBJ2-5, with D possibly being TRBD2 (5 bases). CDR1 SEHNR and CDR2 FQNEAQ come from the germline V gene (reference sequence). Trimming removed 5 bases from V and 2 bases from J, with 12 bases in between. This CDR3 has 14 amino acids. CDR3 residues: CASSTRENQETQYF. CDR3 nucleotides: TGTGCCAGCAGCACCCGGGAAAATCAAGAGACCCAGTACTTC.

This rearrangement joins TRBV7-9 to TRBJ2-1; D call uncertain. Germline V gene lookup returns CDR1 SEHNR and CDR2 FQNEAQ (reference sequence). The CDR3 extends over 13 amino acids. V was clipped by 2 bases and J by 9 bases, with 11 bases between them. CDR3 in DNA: TGTGCCAGCAGCTTAAGGCAGGCTGGTGAGCAGTTCTTC. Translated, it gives CASSLRQAGEQFF.